Presented here are 21 T cell receptor beta chains from one specimen sequenced in a study of CD8 T cells in ankylosing spondylitis. Each CDR3 protein gets one entry after TCRdb re-called the 5' RACE reads with MiXCR. The sample carries about 390,000 distinct CDR3 sequences, 20% to 25% recorded once. Antigen specificity for these receptors is unknown. Study findings and constraints: The study identified a TCR beta motif of 7 or 8 highly homologous variants that appeared characteristic of ankylosing spondylitis blood.

The sample was blood, either unsorted or a sorted T cell fraction (not recorded which). These receptors all stem from a male donor with ankylosing spondylitis.

This clonotype was counted only a few times. The chain recombines TRBV20-1 with TRBJ2-4; 7 nucleotides align to TRBD1. The CDR3 length is 16 residues. V was pared by 6 bases and J by 3 bases, with 14 bases of the junction left unmatched. Germline V gives CDR1 DFQATT, CDR2 SNEGSKA (reference sequence). For the CDR3, the DNA is TGCAGTGCGGCCTATACAGGGGAGACGGACAAAAACATTCAGTACTTC. It encodes CSAAYTGETDKNIQYF.

This clonotype was detected a few times. The chain has TRBV20-1 and TRBJ2-1; D gene uncertain. V was pared by 8 bases and J by 10 bases, with 18 bases between. The CDR3 covers 12 residues. The germline V gene encodes CDR1 DFQATT and CDR2 SNEGSKA (reference sequence). The CDR3 DNA is TGCAGTTTTACAAGGTCCCAATTCGAGCAGTTCTTC. Its protein product is CSFTRSQFEQFF.

This chain joins TRBV18 and TRBJ2-6; 9 nucleotides align to TRBD1. V gave up 4 bases and J gave up 0 bases; unmatched junction bases: 10. Germline CDR1 KGHSH, CDR2 LQKENI. The CDR3 contains 19 residues. Here the CDR3 DNA reads TGTGCCAGCTCACTGCAGTTGACAGGGGGAACCTCTGGGGCCAACGTCCTGACTTTC. This codes for CASSLQLTGGTSGANVLTF. Looking up the rest from reference TRBV18 and TRBJ2-6 gives the full variable domain: NAGVMQNPRHLVRRRGQEARLRCSPMKGHSHVYWYRQLPEEGLKFMVYLQKENIIDESGMPKERFSAEFPKEGPSILRIQQVVRGDSAAYFCASSLQLTGGTSGANVLTFGAGSRLTVL.

This clonotype has only a few counts. The chain combines TRBV7-3 with TRBJ2-2; 7 nucleotides line up with TRBD2. V shed 2 bases and J 2 bases; nucleotides not matched to a gene: 8. The germline gives CDR1 SGHTA, CDR2 FQGTGA. This CDR3 is built from 17 residues. The CDR3 nucleotides read TGTGCCAGCAGCTTAGGGGCGGGAGCATCTAACACCGGGGAGCTGTTTTTT. This encodes CASSLGAGASNTGELFF.

The chain has TRBV20-1 and TRBJ2-5; 11 positions match TRBD2. Germline loops: CDR1 DFQATT, CDR2 SNEGSKA (reference sequence). The CDR3 length is 14 residues. The V and J ends lost 6 bases and 2 bases, in that order; junction bases with no gene match: 5. The CDR3 loop reads CSAATSGKQETQYF. Written as DNA, the CDR3 is TGCAGTGCAGCGACTAGCGGGAAACAAGAGACCCAGTACTTC.

The rearrangement uses TRBV11-2 and TRBJ2-7, with D perhaps TRBD2 (5 bases). The germline V gene encodes CDR1 SGHAT and CDR2 FQNNGV. Trimming took off 5 bases at V and 3 bases at J, with 17 bases between the two ends. This CDR3 is 15 amino acids long. CDR3 region: CASSPRTMGDYEQYF. DNA of the CDR3: TGTGCCAGCAGCCCAAGGACCATGGGAGACTACGAGCAGTACTTC.

The V call is TRBV20-1, the J call TRBJ1-5; TRBD1 might be the D (5 bases). V was trimmed by 5 bases and J by 6 bases, leaving 17 bases between them. Germline V lookup: CDR1 DFQATT, CDR2 SNEGSKA (reference sequence). The CDR3 runs 14 residues. The CDR3 loop reads CSASPPGRFQPQHF. The CDR3 bases are TGCAGTGCTTCTCCGCCAGGGCGATTTCAGCCCCAGCATTTT.

This clonotype was picked up one time. At one of its ends the junction is not consistent with the germline gene, which may arise from a read error. The chain joins TRBV5-1 to TRBJ2-1; TRBD2 agrees at 10 bases. Looked up from germline, CDR1 is SGHRS and CDR2 is YFSETQ. The CDR3 totals 12 residues. The CDR3 DNA is TGCGCCAGCAGCCCAAGCGGGGGGGATCGGCTCTTC. Translated: CASSPSGGDRLF.

This clonotype was recorded at least ten times. V gene TRBV12-5 combines with J gene TRBJ2-2, with 11 bases fitting TRBD2. Germline loops: CDR1 LGHNT, CDR2 FRNRAP. Losses at the gene ends were 2 bases for V and 4 bases for J; bases not matched to a gene: 9. This CDR3 region has 18 residues. CDR3 in amino acids: CASGLLAPSGRFTGELFF. CDR3 in DNA: TGTGCTAGTGGTTTGTTGGCGCCTAGCGGGAGGTTCACCGGGGAGCTGTTTTTT.

This clonotype was counted a few times. CDR3 coding DNA: TGTGCCAGCAGCCAGGACAGGGCCGGAAACACCATATATTTT. Amino acids: CASSQDRAGNTIYF. This chain links TRBV7-8 with TRBJ1-3; 8 bases agree with TRBD1. This CDR3 spans 14 amino acids. The V segment lost 5 bases and the J segment 4 bases; nucleotides outside the gene matches: 4. From germline, CDR1 is SGHVS and CDR2 FQNEAQ.

In its sample, this clonotype was seen a few times. V usage is TRBV28 and J usage is TRBJ2-7; no clear D gene. Trimming took off 6 bases at V and 3 bases at J, with 12 bases between the two ends. CDR1 and CDR2 (germline): MDHEN, SYDVKM. The CDR3 contains 13 residues. The CDR3 reads CASRSSDIYEQYF. The CDR3 DNA is TGTGCCAGCAGATCCTCGGATATCTACGAGCAGTACTTC.

Comments on this clonotype: One junction end does not reproduce the germline sequence, and a read error may be involved. This sequence joins TRBV25-1 and TRBJ2-4; D possibly matches TRBD1 or TRBD2 (5 bases each). The CDR3 sequence is 16 residues long. Germline V lookup: CDR1 MGHDK, CDR2 SYGVNS. The chain's CDR3 is CASSEGGGAVPTPQRF. CDR3 nucleotides: TGTGCCAGCAGTGAGGGTGGGGGAGCGGTTCCTACCCCTCAGCGCTTC. The entire variable domain, with the rest obtained from reference TRBV25-1 and TRBJ2-4, is as follows: EADIYQTPRYLVIGTGKKITLECSQTMGHDKMYWYQQDPGMELHLIHYSYGVNSTEKGDLSSESTVSRIRTEHFPLTLESARPSHTSQYLCASSEGGGAVPTPQRFGAGTRLSVL.

The rearrangement links TRBV27 to TRBJ2-1; D may be TRBD1 or TRBD2 (6 bases each). The CDR3 spans 13 residues. V lost 11 bases, J lost 7 bases, and 18 bases lay in between. CDR1 is MNHEY, CDR2 SMNVEV, per germline (reference sequence). The CDR3 sequence is CAARGASRNEQFF. The CDR3 nucleotides read TGTGCCGCGAGGGGGGCTAGTCGGAATGAGCAGTTCTTC.

The rearrangement links TRBV20-1 to TRBJ2-3; 9 nucleotides line up with TRBD1. The CDR3 loop spans 14 amino acids. Germline CDR1 reads DFQATT; CDR2 reads SNEGSKA (reference sequence). V shed 5 bases and J 1 base; nucleotides not matched to a gene: 4. CDR3 residues: CSAPTGGGTDTQYF. CDR3 sequence (DNA): TGCAGTGCTCCGACAGGGGGGGGCACAGATACGCAGTATTTT.

The chain carries TRBV13 and TRBJ1-1; 11 positions agree with TRBD1. This CDR3 has 16 amino acids. The trim removed 5 bases at V and 1 base at J, leaving 6 bases unmatched. The germline V gene encodes CDR1 PRHDT and CDR2 FYEKMQ (reference sequence). As DNA, the CDR3 is TGTGCCAGCAGCATCGGGACAGGGGGACGGAACACTGAAGCTTTCTTT. Its translation: CASSIGTGGRNTEAFF. Looking up the rest from reference TRBV13 and TRBJ1-1 gives the full variable domain: AAGVIQSPRHLIKEKRETATLKCYPIPRHDTVYWYQQGPGQDPQFLISFYEKMQSDKGSIPDRFSAQQFSDYHSELNMSSLELGDSALYFCASSIGTGGRNTEAFFGQGTRLTVV.

The genes are TRBV10-3 and TRBJ2-1, with TRBD1 identical over 8 bases. The CDR3 spans 16 residues. Per germline, CDR1 ENHRY and CDR2 SYGVKD. V gave up 0 bases and J gave up 3 bases; unmatched junction bases: 4. The CDR3 nucleotides read TGTGCCATCAGTGAGTCGGACAGGGCGCTCTACAATGAGCAGTTCTTC. Amino acid sequence: CAISESDRALYNEQFF.

The genes are TRBV7-9 and TRBJ1-1; 7 bases line up with TRBD1. The length of the CDR3 is 15 residues. CDR1 is SEHNR, CDR2 FQNEAQ, per germline (reference sequence). The J segment lost 1 base and the V segment lost 4 bases, leaving 6 bases of the junction unmatched. CDR3 loop: CASSYPQGTNTEAFF. CDR3 coding DNA: TGTGCCAGCAGCTACCCACAGGGGACGAACACTGAAGCTTTCTTT.

V is TRBV5-1 and J is TRBJ1-4; D might be TRBD1 (5 bases). CDR1 and CDR2 from the germline V gene are SGHRS and YFSETQ. The CDR3 has 15 amino acids. Between the trimmed V and J ends, which lost 0 bases and 5 bases, there was a span of 11 bases. The CDR3 DNA reads as TGCGCCAGCAGCTTGGTGGGACGGCAGAATGAAAAACTGTTTTTT. It codes for CASSLVGRQNEKLFF.

In this sample, this clonotype turned up a few times. V is TRBV7-3 and J is TRBJ2-3; a possible D gene is TRBD1 (6 bases). CDR3 size: 15 residues. The V and J ends lost 2 bases and 2 bases respectively, with 11 bases between them. CDR1 is SGHTA and CDR2 is FQGTGA in the germline V gene. CDR3 loop: CASSLQGLYTDTQYF. The CDR3 DNA is TGTGCCAGCAGCTTACAGGGGTTGTACACAGATACGCAGTATTTT. The full variable domain, its missing parts supplied by reference TRBV7-3 and TRBJ2-3, is GAGVSQTPSNKVTEKGKYVELRCDPISGHTALYWYRQSLGQGPEFLIYFQGTGAADDSGLPNDRFFAVRPEGSVSTLKIQRTERGDSAVYLCASSLQGLYTDTQYFGPGTRLTVL.

This chain joins TRBV29-1 and TRBJ1-5, with a tentative D call TRBD1 (6 bases). The germline CDR1 and CDR2 sequences are SQVTM and ANQGSEA. With 7 bases removed from V and 9 bases from J, the gap between germline ends came to 16 bases. CDR3 size: 12 residues. The CDR3 here is CSASRDIGPQHF. CDR3 nucleotides: TGCAGCGCCTCCCGGGACATTGGGCCCCAGCATTTT.

Remarks on this clonotype: Since a much larger clone is just one base distant, this may be a read error. The CDR3 does not end in the conserved phenylalanine or tryptophan, so this is likely a read error. V usage is TRBV29-1 and J usage is TRBJ2-1; 8 bases agree with TRBD2. The length of the CDR3 is 16 residues. The junction had 11 bases not matched to a gene; V was cut back by 6 bases and J by 1 base. The germline CDR1 and CDR2 sequences are SQVTM and ANQGSEA. CDR3 nucleotide sequence: TGCAGCGTCCCTCTAAGCGGGAGAGGGTCCTACAATGAGCAGTTCTAC. It yields the protein CSVPLSGRGSYNEQFY.